This TCR beta chain was sequenced for a study of T-cell memory formation after mild COVID-19 (dated by TCRdb to about 2021). The study in broad terms: Most TCR sequence clusters were specific to one of the two donors. T-cell clones expanding and contracting after mild COVID-19 in a couple of donors were tracked by longitudinal TCRalpha and TCRbeta repertoire sequencing. The cohort was made up of two young adult volunteers, one female and one male, who were previously healthy. General conclusions and limits of the study: Clones contracting from day 15 to 85 had balanced CD4/CD8 phenotypes, while a second wave expanding from day 15 to 37 was biased towards CD4+. SARS-CoV-2 specificity of the second-wave clones peaking on day 37 was not confirmed. Contracting CD4+ clones appeared mostly in the CM and EM memory subsets, whereas CD8+ clones were enriched in EMRA. Some responding clones were detected in pre-infection memory, suggesting pre-existing cross-reactive memory T cells joined the SARS-CoV-2 response. The study included only a couple of mild cases, and larger cohorts that include severe cases with pre-infection samples were judged to be necessary.

For CDR1 and CDR2, the germline V gene lists MNHEY and SVGEGT. Spanning cysteine to phenylalanine, the CDR3 consists of 17 amino acids. The read is trimmed to its CDR3 DNA, 51 bases read in frame from base 1. V sheds 7 bases and J sheds 0 bases, leaving 19 bases between their ends. Ficoll-Paque density gradient centrifugation was used to isolate PBMCs. This clonotype came up a few times. What antigen it recognizes has not been identified. Qualities for individual bases were not recorded, and no much larger clone is one base off. For sequencing, an Illumina NovaSeq 6000 was employed. Using 5'RACE with constant-segment primers, TCRalpha and TCRbeta cDNA libraries were constructed, with sample barcodes and unique molecular identifiers added in the process. Trizol reagent was used to extract RNA from every sample. Amplification of the libraries took two PCR steps, and the second step added a second sample barcode plus Illumina TruSeq adapters. Sequencing of libraries was performed on an Illumina NovaSeq with 2 x 150 bp paired-end reads. Per the source publication's procedure: Demultiplexing of reads and collapsing into UMI-guided consensus sequences were performed with migec v1.2.7. Using mixcr v2.1.11, UMI consensuses were aligned to TRA and TRB V and J templates and then assembled into clonotypes. A clonotype was counted as expanded or contracted only if both edgeR and NoisET called the change significant, with noise models trained on biological replicates. edgeR calls used a false discovery rate-adjusted p below 0.01 and a log2 fold-change threshold of 1. As an exploratory analysis of dynamics, max-normalized trajectories of the 1000 most abundant clonotypes were examined by PCA with hierarchical clustering. Each responding clone was given a CD4 or CD8 phenotype based on the CD4+ and CD8+ repertoires, which had been sequenced separately. The public reads were run again by TCRdb, first through fastp at Q25 and then through MiXCR, and only productive beta chains were kept. One record per CDR3 amino acid sequence lists the most common genes and DNA. The V and J calls here are based on TCRdb, not the publication. The sample table contains about half a million distinct CDR3 sequences; only one count was recorded for 18% of them. The top ten clonotypes cover roughly an eighth of the sample.

The chain is encoded by TRBV6-2 or TRBV6-3 joined to TRBJ1-5; the D gene remains uncertain. Input material: PBMCs or a T cell subset sorted from them (not recorded which). This TCR came from an adult woman who had mild COVID-19 (a few samples of this study predate the infection). The sample titles of this study are shuffled in the database, so cell type and time point are left out; the donor was told from shared clones. For the CDR3, the sequence is CASNDLDGKHSNQPQHF. DNA sequence: TGTGCCAGCAACGACCTGGACGGTAAACATAGCAATCAGCCCCAGCATTTT.